This T cell receptor beta chain was sequenced for a study of shared clonotypes between healthy human individuals. Background on the study: Three CD4 naive, three CD4 memory, two CD8 naive and one CD8 memory plate were used per donor.

Sequenced by immunoSEQ multiplex PCR; TCRdb stores in-frame clones only, minus some. The data show roughly 2 million clones, 95% seen once. Germline assignment: CDR1 SGHAT and CDR2 FQNNGV. The CDR3 runs to 15 residues. The V segment lost 5 bases and the J segment 0 bases; nucleotides outside the gene matches: 7. Comment on this clone: Its target is not known.

Study-wide points: Memory subsets generally showed lower estimated richness than naive subsets. Lower generation probabilities were found for non-shared clonotypes than for those shared by all four donors.

J is TRBJ2-7 and V is TRBV11-2; 7 nucleotides match TRBD1. The receptor was derived from a man aged 18 to 35 in good health. What was sequenced was naive CD4+ T cells sorted from blood. Subset of the sample: CD45RA+ positively selected. CDR3 region: CASSERQGSSYEQYF. CDR3 nucleotides: TGTGCCAGCAGCGAAAGACAGGGTAGCTCCTACGAGCAGTACTTC.